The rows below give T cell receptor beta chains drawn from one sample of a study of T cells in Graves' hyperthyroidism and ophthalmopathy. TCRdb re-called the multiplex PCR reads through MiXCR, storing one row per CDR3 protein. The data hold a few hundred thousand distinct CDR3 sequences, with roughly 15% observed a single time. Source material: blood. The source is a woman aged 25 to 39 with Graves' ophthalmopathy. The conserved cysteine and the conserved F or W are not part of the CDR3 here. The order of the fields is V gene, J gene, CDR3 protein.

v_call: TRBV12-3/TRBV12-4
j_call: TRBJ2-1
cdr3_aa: ASSLGIEGNEQF

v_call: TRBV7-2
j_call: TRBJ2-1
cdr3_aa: ASSFPGTAITNTYNEQF

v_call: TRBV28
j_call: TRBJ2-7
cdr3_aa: ASSTTGTASYEQY

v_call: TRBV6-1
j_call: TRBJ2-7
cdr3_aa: ASKTYEQY

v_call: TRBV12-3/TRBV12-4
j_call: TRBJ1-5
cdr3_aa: ASSLSSQPQH

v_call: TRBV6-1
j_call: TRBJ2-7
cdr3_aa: ASSERGYEQY

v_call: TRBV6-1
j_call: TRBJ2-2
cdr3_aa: ASKVQRVAANTGELF

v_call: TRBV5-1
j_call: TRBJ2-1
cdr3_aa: ASSLAQAPSYNEQF

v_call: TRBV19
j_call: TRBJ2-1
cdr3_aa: ASRDYISSEQF

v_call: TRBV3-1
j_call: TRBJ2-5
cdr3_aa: ASSHSDQETQY

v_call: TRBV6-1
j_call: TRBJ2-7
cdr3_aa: ASRSAGGYEQY

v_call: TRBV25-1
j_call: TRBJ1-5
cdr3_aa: ASSAEDRGYNQPQH

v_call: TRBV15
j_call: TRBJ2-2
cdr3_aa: ATSKGGNTGELF

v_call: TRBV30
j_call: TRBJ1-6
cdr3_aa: AWSVRDNYSPLH

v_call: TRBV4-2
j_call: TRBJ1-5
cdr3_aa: ASSQDSQGNQPQH

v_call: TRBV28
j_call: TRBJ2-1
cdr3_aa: ASSPPGQYNEQF

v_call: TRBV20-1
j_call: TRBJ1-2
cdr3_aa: TAGASGSYGYT

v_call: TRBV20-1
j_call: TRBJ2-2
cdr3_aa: SARDDRGRAGELF

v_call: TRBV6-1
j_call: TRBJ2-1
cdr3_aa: ASTGTGQGLDEQF

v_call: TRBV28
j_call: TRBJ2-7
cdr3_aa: ASSPAGRATKYEQY

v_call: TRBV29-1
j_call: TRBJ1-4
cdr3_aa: SVFEQGVDEKLF

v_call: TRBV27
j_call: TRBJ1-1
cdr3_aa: ASSPPRQGENTEAF

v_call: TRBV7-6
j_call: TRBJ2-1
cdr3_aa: ASSLAGGAIEQF

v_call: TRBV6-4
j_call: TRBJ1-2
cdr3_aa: ASTVGVGNYT

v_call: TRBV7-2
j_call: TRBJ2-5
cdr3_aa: ASSFDRGYQETQY

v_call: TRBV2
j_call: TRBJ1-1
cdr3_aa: ASSESGPENTEAF

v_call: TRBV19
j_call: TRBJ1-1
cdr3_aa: ASSMWGESSEAF

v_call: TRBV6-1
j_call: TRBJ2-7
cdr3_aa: ASSEEGVSSYEQY

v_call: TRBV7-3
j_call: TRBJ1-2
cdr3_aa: ASSLLAGGASNYGYT

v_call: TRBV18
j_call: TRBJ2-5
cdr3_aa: ASSPYGQQETQY

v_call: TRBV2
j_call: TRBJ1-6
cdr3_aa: ASRTTFRGTDSPLH

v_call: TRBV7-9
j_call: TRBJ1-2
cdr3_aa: ASSLALASLGGKGYT

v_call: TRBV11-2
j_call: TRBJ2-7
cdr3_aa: ASSQDRSHEQY

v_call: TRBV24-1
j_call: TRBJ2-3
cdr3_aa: ATSENGGTTDTQY

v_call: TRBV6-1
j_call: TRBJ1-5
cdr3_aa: ASLGNFNQPQH

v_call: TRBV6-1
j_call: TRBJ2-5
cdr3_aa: ASTEVVQTQY

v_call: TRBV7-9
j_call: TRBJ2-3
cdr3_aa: ASSLGSTRGTQY